This TCR beta chain was profiled in a study of OX40 agonist ivuxolimab in advanced cancers. Study-level background: Ivuxolimab was administered intravenously to patients at 0.01 to 10 mg/kg every 2 weeks.

The CDR3 sequence is 16 residues long. V shed 0 bases and J 4 bases; nucleotides not matched to a gene: 6. Germline V gene sequence: CDR1 MNHEY, CDR2 SVGAGI. Turning to this clone: Its cognate antigen is unknown.

Study outcomes and limitations: Among the least clonally expanded were partial responders at 0.1-3.0 mg/kg. It was also the case that some nonresponders had low normalized T-cell clonal expansion.

The protocol was immunoSEQ multiplex PCR, while the TCRdb copy is restricted to in-frame clones and leaves out a portion. In the table there are about 55,000 clones, 80% of which are singletons. The sequenced sample was CD4+ or CD8+ T cells sorted from blood, obtained in a trial of the OX40 agonist ivuxolimab. The rearrangement joins TRBV6-5 to TRBJ2-5; 9 positions agree with TRBD2. The TCR was taken from an adult with an advanced solid tumor such as melanoma, head and neck, liver or kidney cancer. In nucleotides, the CDR3 is TGTGCCAGCAGTTACTCGAATAAACTAGCGGGAGAGACCCAGTACTTC. Translation gives CASSYSNKLAGETQYF.